The text below deals with one TCR beta chain. This entry is derived from a study of blood T cell repertoires in COVID-19. Trimming left V 2 bases short and J 4 bases short, with 9 bases between. The CDR3 contains 14 residues. Germline V CDR1 and CDR2: SGHVS, FQNEAQ. In the original processing: Researchers report that nucleated cell counts were estimated from reference gene primer amplification. Only in-frame clones appear in the TCRdb table, and some are missing; sequencing was by immunoSEQ multiplex PCR. Clone size and V and J calls were adopted from that table, with D and trimming inferred from the DNA. The sample holds a few hundred thousand clones; about 90% are singletons and the top ten take 3%.

Input material: PBMCs or T cells enriched from blood (not recorded which). The rearrangement joins TRBV7-8 to TRBJ1-5; D unresolved. The sequence was collected from a woman younger than 45 who had recovered from COVID-19. The CDR3 is CASSLYGLNQPQHF. DNA of the CDR3: TGTGCCAGCAGCTTATACGGACTTAATCAGCCCCAGCATTTT.